A selection of T cell receptor beta chains follows, all from one sample in a study of blood T cell repertoires in COVID-19. Clones were read by immunoSEQ multiplex PCR, and TCRdb kept only the in-frame ones, dropping some. The repertoire holds some 200,000 clones, with around 80% as singletons. The source material was peripheral blood. Source of these receptors: a woman between 65 and 79 years old with acute or convalescent COVID-19. Both conserved end residues are part of each CDR3. The order of the fields is V gene, clone size, J gene, D gene, CDR3 DNA, CDR3 protein. The D gene is left open where the match is weak. Clone size is given for some rows only: seen once, a few or many times, or a class if the clone is expanded.

v_gene: TRBV6-1
abundance: NA
j_gene: TRBJ2-5
d_gene: NA
CDR3nt: TGTGCCAGCAGTGAAAAGTGGGGGGACGGGCAAGAGACCCAGTACTTC
CDR3aa: CASSEKWGDGQETQYF

v_gene: TRBV13
abundance: NA
j_gene: TRBJ2-5
d_gene: TRBD1
CDR3nt: TGTGCCAGCAGCTCCACCTTGACAGGGATAGAGACCCAGTACTTC
CDR3aa: CASSSTLTGIETQYF

v_gene: TRBV2
abundance: NA
j_gene: TRBJ1-1
d_gene: NA
CDR3nt: TGTGCCAGTCTACAGGGAAGAAACTCTGAAGCTTTCTTT
CDR3aa: CASLQGRNSEAFF

v_gene: TRBV7-2
abundance: many
j_gene: TRBJ1-2
d_gene: NA
CDR3nt: TGTGCCAGCAGCTTAGATCTACAGCCTTATGGCTACACCTTC
CDR3aa: CASSLDLQPYGYTF

v_gene: TRBV5-4
abundance: few
j_gene: TRBJ2-5
d_gene: TRBD2
CDR3nt: TGTGCCAGCAGCTTGAGCCAGCGGGGGGAGGAGACCCAGTACTTC
CDR3aa: CASSLSQRGEETQYF

v_gene: TRBV6-2/TRBV6-3
abundance: NA
j_gene: TRBJ1-5
d_gene: TRBD1
CDR3nt: TGTGCCAGCAGCCCTGGACAGGGGGCCTTCTCAAGGCAGCCCCAGCATTTT
CDR3aa: CASSPGQGAFSRQPQHF

v_gene: TRBV5-5
abundance: NA
j_gene: TRBJ1-1
d_gene: NA
CDR3nt: TGTGCCAGCAGCTTACAGGGTTTGACTGAAGCTTTCTTT
CDR3aa: CASSLQGLTEAFF

v_gene: TRBV19
abundance: NA
j_gene: TRBJ2-3
d_gene: TRBD1
CDR3nt: TGTGCCAGTAGTATGGACAGGGGGCGCACAGATACGCAGTATTTT
CDR3aa: CASSMDRGRTDTQYF

v_gene: TRBV11-2
abundance: NA
j_gene: TRBJ1-2
d_gene: TRBD1
CDR3nt: TGTGCCAGCAGCCCGTCGGACAGGAGGGGCTATGGCTACACCTTC
CDR3aa: CASSPSDRRGYGYTF

v_gene: TRBV7-2
abundance: NA
j_gene: TRBJ1-4
d_gene: NA
CDR3nt: TGTGCCAGCAGCTTAACCGGGACAAATAATGAAAAACTGTTTTTT
CDR3aa: CASSLTGTNNEKLFF

v_gene: TRBV29-1
abundance: NA
j_gene: TRBJ1-2
d_gene: TRBD1
CDR3nt: TGCAGCGTCTACTGGACAGGGGGCTACACCTTC
CDR3aa: CSVYWTGGYTF

v_gene: TRBV7-3
abundance: NA
j_gene: TRBJ1-2
d_gene: NA
CDR3nt: TGTGCCAGCAGCTTGAGTCCTAACTATGGCTACACCTTC
CDR3aa: CASSLSPNYGYTF

v_gene: TRBV7-3
abundance: NA
j_gene: TRBJ2-5
d_gene: NA
CDR3nt: TGTGCCAGCAGCCTCGTATCCCAAGAGACCCAGTACTTC
CDR3aa: CASSLVSQETQYF

v_gene: TRBV6-5
abundance: NA
j_gene: TRBJ2-1
d_gene: NA
CDR3nt: TGTGCCAGCAGCTCTCTAGCGTCCGGGCAGTTCTTC
CDR3aa: CASSSLASGQFF

v_gene: TRBV6-5
abundance: NA
j_gene: TRBJ1-5
d_gene: TRBD1
CDR3nt: TGTGCCGTCTTACAGGGGGCGCGCAATCAGCCCCAGCATTTT
CDR3aa: CAVLQGARNQPQHF

v_gene: TRBV7-2
abundance: NA
j_gene: TRBJ2-4
d_gene: NA
CDR3nt: TGTGCCAGCAGCTCCCCCCAATTGTCGGTTCAGTACTTC
CDR3aa: CASSSPQLSVQYF